The 13 T cell receptor beta chains below come from one sample, sequenced in a study of T-cell reconstitution after alpha-beta-depleted transplantation in children. Unique molecular identifiers tagged the TCRbeta library. Each CDR3 protein gets one entry after TCRdb re-called the PCR reads with MiXCR. In the table there are 900,000 or so distinct CDR3 sequences, approximately 15% of which are singletons. Sample: PBMCs, mostly from graft donor cells, taken 360 days after TCRalphabeta/CD19-depleted stem cell transplant. Receptor source: a male patient aged 10-17 years who had a stem cell transplant for acute lymphoblastic leukemia, so the T cells may come from the graft donor.

Turning to this clonotype: Its ends do not fully match the called genes, so a read error is possible. The V gene is TRBV12-3 or TRBV12-4, the J gene TRBJ2-1; the match to TRBD2 covers 13 bases. This CDR3 region has 19 residues. CDR3 bases: TGTACCAGCAGTTTAGGGAAGACTAGCGGGAGGAGCTCCTACAATGAGCAGTTCTTC. Translated, it gives CTSSLGKTSGRSSYNEQFF.

The J gene is TRBJ2-7, the V gene TRBV30; D tentatively reads TRBD1 or TRBD2 (5 bases each). Germline V gene lookup returns CDR1 GTSNPN and CDR2 SVGIG (reference sequence). V lost 0 bases and J lost 2, with 14 bases in between. This CDR3 region has 15 residues. The CDR3: CAWSVIGGITYEQYF. CDR3 DNA: TGTGCCTGGAGTGTTATTGGGGGTATCACCTACGAGCAGTACTTC. Filled out from reference TRBV30 and TRBJ2-7, the complete variable domain reads SQTIHQWPATLVQPVGSPLSLECTVEGTSNPNLYWYRQAAGRGLQLLFYSVGIGQISSEVPQNLSASRPQDRQFILSSKKLLLSDSGFYLCAWSVIGGITYEQYFGPGTRLTVT.

The rearrangement uses TRBV4-1 and TRBJ1-4; 9 positions match TRBD1. This CDR3 is built from 16 residues. Germline trimming cut 1 base from V and 6 bases from J; bases unmatched to any gene: 6. The germline CDR1 and CDR2 sequences are MGHRA and YSYEKL. The CDR3 sequence is CASSQGPGQGDEKLFF. CDR3 nucleotide sequence: TGCGCCAGCAGCCAAGGTCCGGGACAGGGAGATGAAAAACTGTTTTTT.

DNA for the CDR3: TGTGCCAGCAGTTCCCCCTCCGCGAACACCGGGGAGCTGTTTTTT. This gives the protein CASSSPSANTGELFF. The chain is built from TRBV27 and TRBJ2-2; D unclear. The length of the CDR3 is 15 residues. Trimming left V 4 bases short and J 0 bases short, with 9 bases between. Germline CDR1 MNHEY, CDR2 SMNVEV (reference sequence).

This clonotype was counted only a few times. This sequence joins TRBV5-8 and TRBJ1-2; D is unresolved. Germline V gives CDR1 SGHTS, CDR2 YDEGEE. The CDR3 length is 12 residues. V dropped 3 bases and J dropped 4 bases, with 7 bases sitting between them. CDR3 region: CASSWTPYGYTF. CDR3 in DNA: TGTGCCAGCAGCTGGACTCCCTATGGCTACACCTTC.

Concerning this clonotype: The junction and the germline gene differ at one end; a read error may be behind it. V usage is TRBV20-1 and J usage is TRBJ1-1; perhaps TRBD1 as D (5 bases). The germline V gene has CDR1 DFQATT and CDR2 SNEGSKA (reference sequence). This CDR3 has 13 amino acids. The CDR3 region is CSARTGRTAEAFF. For the CDR3, the DNA is TGCAGTGCTAGAACAGGCAGAACCGCTGAAGCTTTCTTC.

The gene calls are TRBV11-1 and TRBJ2-3; 7 nucleotides line up with TRBD2. There are 14 residues in the CDR3. The germline V gene has CDR1 SGHAT and CDR2 FQDESV (reference sequence). Trimming took 3 bases from V and 3 from J; bases not matched to a gene: 3. CDR3 protein: CASSFRTRTDTQYF. The CDR3 nucleotides read TGTGCCAGCAGCTTTAGGACTAGGACAGATACGCAGTATTTT.

The CDR3 region has the DNA TGTGCCATCAGTGAGTCGGGCAGCCAGAGCAATCAGCCCCAGCATTTT. Translating gives CAISESGSQSNQPQHF. The J gene is TRBJ1-5, the V gene TRBV10-3; no clear D. The CDR3 runs 16 residues. With 0 bases removed from V and 1 base from J, the gap between germline ends came to 10 bases. CDR1 is ENHRY, CDR2 SYGVKD, per germline.

There are a few counts of this clonotype. The chain carries TRBV20-1 and TRBJ2-7; D possibly corresponds to TRBD1 (5 bases). The germline gives CDR1 DFQATT, CDR2 SNEGSKA (reference sequence). Trimming stripped 5 bases from V and 1 base from J, with 12 bases between. This CDR3 is built from 13 residues. CDR3 sequence reads: CSAGASGSYEQYF. The CDR3 bases are TGCAGTGCTGGGGCCAGTGGGTCCTACGAGCAGTACTTC.

This sequence joins TRBV18 and TRBJ1-1; D might be TRBD1 (5 bases). The CDR3 runs to 14 residues. The ends were cut back, 1 base at V and 7 bases at J, with 13 bases in the middle. Germline CDR1 KGHSH, CDR2 LQKENI. CDR3 region: CASSPQGKEFEAFF. The CDR3 DNA sequence: TGTGCCAGCTCACCACAGGGGAAGGAGTTTGAAGCTTTCTTT. The complete variable domain, with remaining parts taken from reference TRBV18 and TRBJ1-1, reads NAGVMQNPRHLVRRRGQEARLRCSPMKGHSHVYWYRQLPEEGLKFMVYLQKENIIDESGMPKERFSAEFPKEGPSILRIQQVVRGDSAAYFCASSPQGKEFEAFFGQGTRLTVV.

This clonotype was recorded a few times. The chain carries TRBV7-8 and TRBJ2-3; 11 nucleotides align to TRBD2. The trim removed 5 bases at V and 4 bases at J, leaving 8 bases unmatched. CDR3 length: 16 amino acids. Germline V gene sequence: CDR1 SGHVS, CDR2 FQNEAQ. The CDR3, as DNA: TGTGCCAGCAGCAGACTAGCGGGATTGGGGGCAGATACGCAGTATTTT. This codes for CASSRLAGLGADTQYF.

The chain combines TRBV4-1 with TRBJ1-2, with 7 positions matching TRBD1. Germline V gene sequence: CDR1 MGHRA, CDR2 YSYEKL. The CDR3 is 18 amino acids. With V trimmed by 3 bases and J by 6 bases, 19 bases remained unmatched. CDR3 region: CASSQGTNGMAGGNGYTF. Here the CDR3 DNA reads TGCGCCAGCAGCCAGGGGACGAATGGCATGGCAGGGGGTAATGGCTACACCTTC.

The rearrangement links TRBV7-2 to TRBJ2-5; D is undetermined. Between the trimmed V and J ends, which lost 5 bases and 4 bases, there was a span of 11 bases. The V gene's germline CDR1 is SGHTA and CDR2 FQGNSA. The CDR3 runs to 13 residues. Here the CDR3 reads CASSRALGETQYF. CDR3 DNA: TGTGCCAGCAGCCGAGCGCTCGGAGAGACCCAGTACTTC.